The 23 T cell receptor beta chains below all came from one sample that was sequenced in a study of CD8 T cells in ankylosing spondylitis. TCRdb re-analysed the 5' RACE reads in MiXCR, keeping a single row per CDR3 protein. The table includes 200,000 to 300,000 distinct CDR3 sequences, about 10% detected once. Sample: blood, either unsorted or a sorted T cell fraction (not recorded which). The receptor set was obtained from a male donor with ankylosing spondylitis or in good health (not recorded which).

This clonotype showed up many times. The chain has TRBV20-1 and TRBJ2-3; 7 bases agree with TRBD1. The CDR3 sequence is 15 residues long. Trimming cost V 5 bases and J 0 bases; bases outside gene matches: 8. Looked up from germline, CDR1 is DFQATT and CDR2 is SNEGSKA (reference sequence). The CDR3 spells CSAGDSETSTDTQYF. The CDR3, as DNA: TGCAGTGCTGGGGACAGCGAAACTAGCACAGATACGCAGTATTTT.

This clonotype occurred a few times. The V gene is TRBV6-2 or TRBV6-3, the J gene TRBJ2-5, with D possibly matching TRBD2 (5 bases). The CDR3 consists of 15 residues. Per germline, CDR1 MNHEY and CDR2 SVGEGT. V was cut by 0 bases and J by 5 bases, with 13 bases left in between. CDR3 loop: CASSYSKVRGETQYF. CDR3 coding DNA: TGTGCCAGCAGTTACTCGAAGGTCAGAGGGGAGACCCAGTACTTC.

Many counts were recorded for this clonotype. The CDR3 protein is CASSFRLFSYEQYF. The CDR3, as DNA: TGTGCCAGCAGTTTTAGACTCTTCTCCTACGAGCAGTACTTC. The rearrangement joins TRBV28 to TRBJ2-7; D call uncertain. Germline CDR1 MDHEN, CDR2 SYDVKM. The V gene lost 3 bases and the J gene lost 0 bases, with 9 bases spanning the gap. This CDR3 has 14 residues.

This clonotype was found many times. This chain links TRBV5-1 with TRBJ2-7; 9 bases map to TRBD1. Per germline, CDR1 SGHRS and CDR2 YFSETQ. V shed 0 bases, J shed 2 bases, and the junction held 6 bases outside the gene matches. This CDR3 is 16 amino acids long. In DNA form, the CDR3 reads TGCGCCAGCAGCTTGGACGGGACAGGGCTTACCTACGAGCAGTACTTC. Encoded protein: CASSLDGTGLTYEQYF.

The CDR3 protein is CASSLGSGVYNEQFF. Written as DNA, the CDR3 is TGTGCCAGCAGCTTGGGTAGCGGAGTCTACAATGAGCAGTTCTTC. The rearrangement links TRBV5-6 to TRBJ2-1, with D possibly matching TRBD2 (6 bases). V was trimmed by 0 bases and J by 3 bases, leaving 10 bases between them. This CDR3 comprises 15 residues. Germline CDR1 reads SGHDT; CDR2 reads YYEEEE.

This clonotype showed up many times. This chain's CDR3 is CASSFRDPNSNQPQHF. The CDR3 bases are TGTGCCAGCAGTTTTCGGGACCCTAATAGCAATCAGCCCCAGCATTTT. This chain connects TRBV12-3 or TRBV12-4 to TRBJ1-5; maybe TRBD1 (5 bases). Trimming cost V 3 bases and J 0 bases, with 12 bases left between them. The CDR3 is 16 residues long.

Points on this clonotype: This may be a read error, as it is one base from a much larger clone. The chain combines TRBV6-1 with TRBJ1-5; D is uncertain. The CDR3 is 13 amino acids. Trimming pared 4 bases from V and 5 bases from J, leaving 9 bases between. In germline, CDR1 is MNHNS, CDR2 SASEGT. The CDR3 region is CASSVRTDQPQHF. The CDR3 nucleotides are TGTGCCAGCAGTGTAAGGACGGATCAGCCCCAGCATTTT.

This clonotype was recorded many times. V and J are TRBV20-1 and TRBJ2-1; 11 bases match TRBD2. Germline V gives CDR1 DFQATT, CDR2 SNEGSKA (reference sequence). The ends lost 6 bases at V and 4 bases at J; junction bases unmatched: 14. The CDR3 has 17 residues. The CDR3 bases are TGCAGTGCCTCTGGAGGTAGCGGGAGGGTACCTTACAATGAGCAGTTCTTC. Protein product: CSASGGSGRVPYNEQFF.

This clonotype showed up many times. This chain links TRBV3-1 with TRBJ2-3; 11 bases align to TRBD2. Trimming took 4 bases from V and 5 from J; bases not matched to a gene: 8. CDR1 is LGHDT, CDR2 YNNKEL, per germline (reference sequence). CDR3 length: 16 amino acids. The chain's CDR3 is CASSRLAGGFGDTQYF. The CDR3 DNA reads TGTGCCAGCAGCCGGCTAGCGGGAGGTTTCGGAGATACGCAGTATTTT.

The sample holds many counts of this clonotype. The gene calls are TRBV5-6 and TRBJ1-1, with D uncertain. Germline V gene lookup returns CDR1 SGHDT and CDR2 YYEEEE. CDR3 size: 14 residues. With 0 bases removed from V and 1 base from J, the gap between germline ends came to 7 bases. The CDR3 loop is CASSLVGWNTEAFF. Here the CDR3 DNA reads TGTGCCAGCAGCTTGGTAGGTTGGAACACTGAAGCTTTCTTT.

This clonotype was counted at least ten times. The CDR3 bases are TGTGCCAGCAGCAAGGAGCGGGGGATAGATACGCAGTATTTT. As protein: CASSKERGIDTQYF. The rearrangement uses TRBV21-1 and TRBJ2-3; the DNA was not used to check the table's D call, TRBD2. TRBV21-1 constitutes a pseudogene. The CDR3 runs 14 residues.

This clonotype was seen many times. This chain links TRBV20-1 with TRBJ1-3; D is possibly TRBD1 (5 bases). Trimming took off 5 bases at V and 8 bases at J, with 16 bases between the two ends. The germline V gene encodes CDR1 DFQATT and CDR2 SNEGSKA (reference sequence). The CDR3 totals 13 residues. In nucleotides, the CDR3 is TGCAGTGCTTGGACCCGACCGGGGGACACCATATATTTT. Translated, it gives CSAWTRPGDTIYF.

J is TRBJ2-3 and V is TRBV7-9; TRBD2 might be the D (6 bases). Germline loops: CDR1 SEHNR, CDR2 FQNEAQ (reference sequence). The CDR3 consists of 15 residues. Trimming stripped 6 bases from V and 5 bases from J, with 18 bases between. CDR3 DNA: TGTGCCAGCAGTCGCGGGGCTGGGATGGAAGATACGCAGTATTTT. It yields the protein CASSRGAGMEDTQYF.

The chain uses TRBV10-3 and TRBJ2-7, with D unclear. This CDR3 has 12 amino acids. Trimming removed 8 bases from V and 4 bases from J, with 12 bases in between. Germline assignment: CDR1 ENHRY and CDR2 SYGVKD. The CDR3 bases are TGTGCCATCTCGGCGATCAAATACGAGCAGTACTTC. Amino acids: CAISAIKYEQYF.

The gene calls are TRBV10-3 and TRBJ1-4; D not resolved. CDR1 is ENHRY and CDR2 is SYGVKD in the germline V gene. The CDR3 sequence is 11 residues long. The V end lost 11 bases, the J end lost 7 bases, and 11 bases lay between the germline ends. Here the CDR3 reads CASSGGEKLFF. Written as DNA, the CDR3 is TGTGCCTCGTCGGGTGGTGAAAAACTGTTTTTT.

For the CDR3, the DNA is TGTGCCAGCTCACCACGGCAGGGGATTGGGGAGACCCAGTACTTC. Amino acid sequence: CASSPRQGIGETQYF. This chain joins TRBV18 and TRBJ2-5; weak D call: TRBD1 (6 bases). V was pared by 1 base and J by 5 bases, with 14 bases between. Germline CDR1 KGHSH, CDR2 LQKENI. This CDR3 is built from 15 residues.

This clonotype was found many times. The genes are TRBV28 and TRBJ2-3; D ambiguous. Germline V lookup: CDR1 MDHEN, CDR2 SYDVKM. The V end was cut by 2 bases, the J end by 10 bases, with 19 bases between. The CDR3 contains 15 residues. CDR3 sequence: CASSLQGNSEPPQYF. CDR3 coding DNA: TGTGCCAGCAGTTTACAAGGGAACTCCGAGCCCCCGCAGTATTTT.

In its sample, this clonotype was seen many times. The chain combines TRBV6-5 with TRBJ2-7; 8 bases match TRBD2. Germline assignment: CDR1 MNHEY and CDR2 SVGAGI. Losses at the gene ends were 4 bases for V and 2 bases for J; bases not matched to a gene: 13. CDR3 length equals 17 residues. CDR3 residues: CASSLGGPGLGPYEQYF. CDR3 coding DNA: TGTGCCAGCAGTTTGGGCGGGCCGGGACTAGGCCCCTACGAGCAGTACTTC.

This clonotype was counted many times. The chain combines TRBV6-1 with TRBJ1-4, with D uncertain. V lost 6 bases and J lost 0, with 11 bases in between. CDR3 length: 15 amino acids. Germline V gene sequence: CDR1 MNHNS, CDR2 SASEGT. The CDR3 DNA reads as TGTGCCAGCAGGAAGGGAGTTGCAACTAATGAAAAACTGTTTTTT. This gives the protein CASRKGVATNEKLFF.

This rearrangement joins TRBV5-1 to TRBJ2-7, with a possible D match to TRBD1 (6 bases). This CDR3 region has 14 residues. Germline CDR1 SGHRS, CDR2 YFSETQ. Trimming stripped 4 bases from V and 7 bases from J, with 18 bases between. DNA of the CDR3: TGCGCCAGCAGCCCGATCGACAGGCCAAGGGAGCAGTACTTC. This encodes CASSPIDRPREQYF.

This clonotype was detected many times. V gene TRBV10-3 combines with J gene TRBJ2-1; 11 nucleotides align to TRBD2. Germline V gene data show CDR1 as ENHRY and CDR2 as SYGVKD. With V trimmed by 6 bases and J by 0 bases, 7 bases remained unmatched. CDR3 length: 17 residues. The CDR3 sequence is CAIRGTSGRSSYNEQFF. CDR3 in DNA: TGTGCCATCAGAGGGACTAGCGGCCGTAGCTCCTACAATGAGCAGTTCTTC.

The V call is TRBV20-1, the J call TRBJ2-3, with TRBD2 as a possible D gene (5 bases). The CDR3 has 13 residues. V was shortened by 2 bases and J by 5 bases, with 11 bases between the two germline ends. The germline CDR1 and CDR2 sequences are DFQATT and SNEGSKA (reference sequence). CDR3 in DNA: TGCAGTGCTAGAAAGCCCGAGGGAGATACGCAGTATTTT. It codes for CSARKPEGDTQYF.

Ten or more counts support this clonotype. The J gene is TRBJ2-7, the V gene TRBV4-1; D is possibly TRBD2 (5 bases). The CDR3 is 15 amino acids. Germline V gene data show CDR1 as MGHRA and CDR2 as YSYEKL. The germline V and J ends were trimmed by 5 bases and 0 bases, with 14 bases remaining between them. This chain's CDR3 is CASSLEGDSSYEQYF. The CDR3 coding sequence is TGCGCCAGCAGCTTAGAGGGAGATAGCTCCTACGAGCAGTACTTC.